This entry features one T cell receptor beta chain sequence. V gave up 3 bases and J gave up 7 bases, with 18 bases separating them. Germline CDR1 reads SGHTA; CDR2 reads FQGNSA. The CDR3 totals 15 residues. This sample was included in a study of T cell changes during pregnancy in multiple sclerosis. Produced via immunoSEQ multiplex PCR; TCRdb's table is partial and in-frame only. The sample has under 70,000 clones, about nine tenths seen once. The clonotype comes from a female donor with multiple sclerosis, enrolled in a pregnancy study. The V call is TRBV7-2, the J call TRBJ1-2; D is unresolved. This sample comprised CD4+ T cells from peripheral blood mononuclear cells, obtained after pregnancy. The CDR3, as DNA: TGTGCCAGCAGCTTCCCCGGTCCCCCCCGAGGTGGCTACACCTTC. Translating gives CASSFPGPPRGGYTF.